The sample holds a few counts of the clone carrying this T cell receptor beta chain. Antigen unknown. Per germline, CDR1 ENHRY and CDR2 SYGVKD. This CDR3 has 15 amino acids. V was shortened by 4 bases and J by 1 base, with 13 bases between the two germline ends. Newly diagnosed hyperthyroidism patients aged 18 to 65 years had disease lasting under 2 months. Patients showing uncontrolled infection, other autoimmune disease, pregnancy or lactation were ineligible. The source of the sample is a study of T cells in Graves' hyperthyroidism and ophthalmopathy. Overall study findings and caveats: In the blood, most expanded thyroid clonotypes above 0.001 appeared as well.

RNA transcripts gave rise to amplified TCR beta CDR3 regions. When the TCR CDR3 underwent first-round RT-PCR, the HTBI primer set was used. TCRdb re-called the multiplex PCR reads with MiXCR, one entry per CDR3 protein. This sample carries about 720,000 distinct CDR3 sequences, 16% of them seen once, and the ten largest clones take around 7.7%. The sequence was collected from a man younger than 35 with Graves' hyperthyroidism. Sequencing was performed on blood. The chain links TRBV10-3 to TRBJ1-1; no definite D call. The CDR3 coding sequence is TGTGCCATCAGTGTAACACTCACCCCGAACACTGAAGCTTTCTTT. Protein product: CAISVTLTPNTEAFF.